A selection of T cell receptor beta chains follows, all from one sample in a study of blood T cell repertoires in COVID-19. Method: immunoSEQ multiplex PCR; TCRdb's copy keeps in-frame clones and lacks some. The sample consists of just under 60,000 clones, around 79% of them appearing once. Source material: peripheral blood. Every receptor here comes from a human donor in a cohort sampled during active COVID-19. Each CDR3 is given with its conserved first and last residue. The D gene is left open where the match is weak. Part of the rows lack a size; the others show once, few, many or a class for expanded clones.

TRBV19	TRBJ1-1	-	-	TGTGCCAGTAGTTCCCCCGGAGGGGTCCGCGGGGGAACTGAAGCTTTCTTT	CASSSPGGVRGGTEAFF
TRBV5-6	TRBJ2-3	-	-	TGTGCCAGCAGCCCGTTAACGGAGACGCAGTATTTT	CASSPLTETQYF
TRBV28	TRBJ2-2	-	-	TGTGCCAGCAGCACTTCCTACAGGGAGAACACCGGGGAGCTGTTTTTT	CASSTSYRENTGELFF
TRBV12-3/TRBV12-4	TRBJ2-7	many	-	TGTGCCAGCAGTTTTTCGTCTTCCTACGAGCAGTACTTC	CASSFSSSYEQYF
TRBV7-2	TRBJ2-6	-	TRBD2	TGTGCCAGCAGCTTCACTAGCGGGAGAGCTGGGGCCAACGTCCTGACTTTC	CASSFTSGRAGANVLTF
TRBV6-1	TRBJ2-3	-	-	TGTGCCAGCAGTGATAGGCAGGCAGATACGCAGTATTTT	CASSDRQADTQYF
TRBV23-1	TRBJ2-7	-	TRBD2	TGCGCCAGCAGTCGTAAGCGGGAGGCCCTTGGGGACGAGCAGTACTTC	CASSRKREALGDEQYF
TRBV4-1	TRBJ1-4	-	TRBD1	TGCGCCAGCAGCCAAGGTTGGACAGGGGATGAAAAACTGTTTTTT	CASSQGWTGDEKLFF
TRBV19	TRBJ2-3	-	TRBD1	TGTGCCAGTGGACAGGGACCTAGCACAGATACGCAGTATTTT	CASGQGPSTDTQYF
TRBV9	TRBJ2-7	-	TRBD1	TGTGCCAGCAGCGTAGTGGACAGGGGTTACGAGCAGTACTTC	CASSVVDRGYEQYF
TRBV27	TRBJ2-5	many	TRBD2	TGTGCCAGCAGTTTATCGGCGACTAGCGGTTTCCAAGAGACCCAGTACTTC	CASSLSATSGFQETQYF
TRBV27	TRBJ1-5	-	TRBD1	TGTGCCAGCAGTCCCTTAGACAGGGGCAGCAATCAGCCCCAGCATTTT	CASSPLDRGSNQPQHF
TRBV18	TRBJ2-2	-	TRBD2	TGTGCCAGTCGGACGGGGGGAGAGGAGCTGTTTTTT	CASRTGGEELFF
TRBV24-1	TRBJ1-1	-	-	TGTGCCACCAGTGATACTGGAGAAGGCAGATCTATGAACACTGAAGCTTTCTTT	CATSDTGEGRSMNTEAFF
TRBV24-1	TRBJ2-1	-	-	TGTGCCACCAGTGATTTGTTCCTTTCCAATGAGCAGTTCTTC	CATSDLFLSNEQFF
TRBV6-4	TRBJ2-7	-	-	TGTGCCAGCAGCTGGGGCAGGGACTACGAGCAGTACTTC	CASSWGRDYEQYF
TRBV18	TRBJ2-1	-	-	TGTGCCAGCTCACCCTCGAGCGGAAGCTCCTACAATGAGCAGTTCTTC	CASSPSSGSSYNEQFF
TRBV12-3/TRBV12-4	TRBJ2-7	-	TRBD1	TGTGCCAGCACCCAACAGGGGGCTGGGGAGCAGTACTTC	CASTQQGAGEQYF
TRBV7-2	TRBJ2-3	-	TRBD2	TGTGCCAGCCGGCTAGCGGGGTACACAGATACGCAGTATTTT	CASRLAGYTDTQYF
TRBV28	TRBJ1-4	few	-	TGTGCCAGCGCCAGGGGATATGAAAAACTGTTTTTT	CASARGYEKLFF
TRBV15	TRBJ1-1	-	TRBD1	TGTGCCACCAGCCTTCCCGGGACAGGGGGTTTGAACACTGAAGCTTTCTTT	CATSLPGTGGLNTEAFF
TRBV28	TRBJ2-1	-	TRBD2	TGTGCCAGCAGTTTGGCTAGCGGGAGCTCCTACAATGAGCAGTTCTTC	CASSLASGSSYNEQFF
TRBV7-2	TRBJ2-2	-	-	TGTGCCAGCAGACCTAGGGGCGGGATGGACGTTGCCGGGGAGCTGTTTTTT	CASRPRGGMDVAGELFF
TRBV29-1	TRBJ2-1	-	-	TGCAGCGGCGGGCTAAGTAATTACAATGAGCAGTTCTTC	CSGGLSNYNEQFF
TRBV15	TRBJ2-1	-	TRBD2	TGTGCCACCAGCAGAGATATCACGGGACTAGCTTCTTACAATGAGCAGTTCTTC	CATSRDITGLASYNEQFF